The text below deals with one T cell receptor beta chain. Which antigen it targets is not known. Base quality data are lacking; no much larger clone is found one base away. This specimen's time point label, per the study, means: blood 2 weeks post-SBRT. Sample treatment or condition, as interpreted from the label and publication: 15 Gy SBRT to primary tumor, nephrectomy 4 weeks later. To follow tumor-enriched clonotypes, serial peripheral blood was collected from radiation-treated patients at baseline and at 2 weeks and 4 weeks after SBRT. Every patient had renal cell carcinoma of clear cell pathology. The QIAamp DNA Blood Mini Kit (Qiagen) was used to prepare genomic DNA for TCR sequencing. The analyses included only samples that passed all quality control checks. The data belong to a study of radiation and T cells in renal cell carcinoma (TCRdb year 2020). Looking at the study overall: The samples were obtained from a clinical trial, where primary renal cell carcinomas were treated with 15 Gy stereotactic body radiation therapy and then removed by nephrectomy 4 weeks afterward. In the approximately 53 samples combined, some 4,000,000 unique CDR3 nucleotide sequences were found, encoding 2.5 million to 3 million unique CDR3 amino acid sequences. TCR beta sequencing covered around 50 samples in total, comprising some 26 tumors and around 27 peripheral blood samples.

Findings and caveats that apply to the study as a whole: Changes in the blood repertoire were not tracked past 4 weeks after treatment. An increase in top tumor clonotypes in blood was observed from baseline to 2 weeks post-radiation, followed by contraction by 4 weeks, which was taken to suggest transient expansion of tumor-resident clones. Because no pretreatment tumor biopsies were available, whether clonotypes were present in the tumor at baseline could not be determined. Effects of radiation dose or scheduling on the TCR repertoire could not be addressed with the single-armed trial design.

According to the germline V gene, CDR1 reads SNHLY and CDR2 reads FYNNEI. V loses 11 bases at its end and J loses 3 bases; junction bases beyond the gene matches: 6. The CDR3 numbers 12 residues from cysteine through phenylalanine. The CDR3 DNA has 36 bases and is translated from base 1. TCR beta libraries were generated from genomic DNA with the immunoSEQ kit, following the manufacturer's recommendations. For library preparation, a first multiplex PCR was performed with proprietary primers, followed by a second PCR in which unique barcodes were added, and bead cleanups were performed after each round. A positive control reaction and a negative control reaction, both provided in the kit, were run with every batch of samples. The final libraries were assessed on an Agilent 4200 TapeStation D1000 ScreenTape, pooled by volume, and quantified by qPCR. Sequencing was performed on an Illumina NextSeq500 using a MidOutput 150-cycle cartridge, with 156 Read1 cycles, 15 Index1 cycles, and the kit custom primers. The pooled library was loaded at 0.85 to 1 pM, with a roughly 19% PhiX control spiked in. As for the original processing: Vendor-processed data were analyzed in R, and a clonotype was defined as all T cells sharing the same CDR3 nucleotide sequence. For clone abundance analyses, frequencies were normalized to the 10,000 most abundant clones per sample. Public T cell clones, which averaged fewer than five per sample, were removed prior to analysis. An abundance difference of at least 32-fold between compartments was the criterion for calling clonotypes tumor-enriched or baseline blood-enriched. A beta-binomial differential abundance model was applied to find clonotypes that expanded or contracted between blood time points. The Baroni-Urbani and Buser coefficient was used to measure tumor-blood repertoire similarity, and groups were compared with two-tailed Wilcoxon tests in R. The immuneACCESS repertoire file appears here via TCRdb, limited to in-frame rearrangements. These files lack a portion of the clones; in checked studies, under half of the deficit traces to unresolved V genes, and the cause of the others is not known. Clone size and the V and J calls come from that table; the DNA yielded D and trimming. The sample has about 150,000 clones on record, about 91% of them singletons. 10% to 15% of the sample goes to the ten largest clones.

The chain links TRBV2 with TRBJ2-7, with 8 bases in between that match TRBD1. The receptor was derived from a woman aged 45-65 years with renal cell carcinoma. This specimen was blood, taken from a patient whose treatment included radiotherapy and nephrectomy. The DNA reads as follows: TGTGCCGGAGGGGGGACAGGCTACGAGCAGTACTTC. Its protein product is CAGGGTGYEQYF.